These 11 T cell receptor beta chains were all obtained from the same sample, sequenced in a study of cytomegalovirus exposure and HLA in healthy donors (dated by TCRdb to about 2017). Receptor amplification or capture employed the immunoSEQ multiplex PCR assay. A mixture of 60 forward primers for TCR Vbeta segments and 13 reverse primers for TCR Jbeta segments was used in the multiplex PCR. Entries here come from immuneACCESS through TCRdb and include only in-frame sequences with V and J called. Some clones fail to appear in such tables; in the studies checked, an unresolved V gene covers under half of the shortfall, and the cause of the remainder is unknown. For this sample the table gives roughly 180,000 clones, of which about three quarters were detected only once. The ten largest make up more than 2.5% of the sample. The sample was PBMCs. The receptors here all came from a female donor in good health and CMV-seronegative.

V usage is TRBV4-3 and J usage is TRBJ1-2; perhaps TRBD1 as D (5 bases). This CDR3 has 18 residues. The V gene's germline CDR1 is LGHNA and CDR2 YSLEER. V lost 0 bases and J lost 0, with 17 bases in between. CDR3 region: CASSQEISRTTANYGYTF. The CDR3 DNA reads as TGCGCCAGCAGCCAAGAAATTAGCCGGACAACAGCTAACTATGGCTACACCTTC.

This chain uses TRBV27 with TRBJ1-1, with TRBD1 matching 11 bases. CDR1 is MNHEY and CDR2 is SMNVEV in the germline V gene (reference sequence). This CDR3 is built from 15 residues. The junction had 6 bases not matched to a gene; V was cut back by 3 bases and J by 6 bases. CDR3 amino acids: CASSFRGQGVSEAFF. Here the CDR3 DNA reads TGTGCCAGCAGTTTCCGGGGACAGGGGGTCTCTGAAGCTTTCTTT.

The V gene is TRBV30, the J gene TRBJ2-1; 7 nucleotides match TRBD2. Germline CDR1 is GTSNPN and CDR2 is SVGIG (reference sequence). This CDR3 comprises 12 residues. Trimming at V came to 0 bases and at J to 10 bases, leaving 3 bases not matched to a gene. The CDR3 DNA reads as TGTGCCTGGAGTGTAGCGGGGAACGAGCAGTTCTTC. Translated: CAWSVAGNEQFF.

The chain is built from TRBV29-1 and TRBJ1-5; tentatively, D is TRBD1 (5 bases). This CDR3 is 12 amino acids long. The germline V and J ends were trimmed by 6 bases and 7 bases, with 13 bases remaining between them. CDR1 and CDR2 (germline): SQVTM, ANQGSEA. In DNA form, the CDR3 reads TGCAGCGTGGGGGGGAGAGAACAGCCCCAGCATTTT. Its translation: CSVGGREQPQHF.

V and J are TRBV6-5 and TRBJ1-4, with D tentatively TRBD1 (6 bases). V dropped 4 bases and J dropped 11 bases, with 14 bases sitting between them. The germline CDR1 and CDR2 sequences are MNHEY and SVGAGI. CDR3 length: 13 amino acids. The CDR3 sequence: CASSSQQGRKLFF. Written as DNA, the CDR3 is TGTGCCAGCAGTTCACAGCAGGGGCGGAAACTGTTTTTT.

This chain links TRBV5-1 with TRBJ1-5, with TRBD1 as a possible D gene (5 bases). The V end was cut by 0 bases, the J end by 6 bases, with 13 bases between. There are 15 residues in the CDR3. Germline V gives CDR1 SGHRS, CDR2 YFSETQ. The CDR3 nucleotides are TGCGCCAGCAGCTTGGATCCCTCCGGGGGTCAGCCCCAGCATTTT. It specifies CASSLDPSGGQPQHF. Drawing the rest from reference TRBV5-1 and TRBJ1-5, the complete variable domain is KAGVTQTPRYLIKTRGQQVTLSCSPISGHRSVSWYQQTPGQGLQFLFEYFSETQRNKGNFPGRFSGRQFSNSRSEMNVSTLELGDSALYLCASSLDPSGGQPQHFGDGTRLSIL.

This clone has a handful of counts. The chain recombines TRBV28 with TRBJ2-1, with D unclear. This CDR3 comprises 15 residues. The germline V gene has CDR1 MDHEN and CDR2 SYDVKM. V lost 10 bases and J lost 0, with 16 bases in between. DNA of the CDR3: TGTGCCACCTACCCTGGAGACGGCTCCTACAATGAGCAGTTCTTC. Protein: CATYPGDGSYNEQFF.

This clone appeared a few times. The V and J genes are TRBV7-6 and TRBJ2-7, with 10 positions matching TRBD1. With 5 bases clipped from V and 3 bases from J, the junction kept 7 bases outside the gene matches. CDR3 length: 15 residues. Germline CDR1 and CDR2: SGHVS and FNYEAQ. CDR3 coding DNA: TGTGCCAGCAGCCCCGGGACAGGGGTCATCTACGAGCAGTACTTC. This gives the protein CASSPGTGVIYEQYF.

The CDR3 sequence: CAISESVRSNSPLHF. DNA of the CDR3: TGTGCCATCAGTGAGTCGGTCCGGAGCAATTCACCCCTCCACTTT. This chain uses TRBV10-3 with TRBJ1-6; D remains ambiguous. The V gene's germline CDR1 is ENHRY and CDR2 SYGVKD. The CDR3 consists of 15 residues. The germline V and J ends were trimmed by 0 bases and 7 bases, with 10 bases remaining between them.

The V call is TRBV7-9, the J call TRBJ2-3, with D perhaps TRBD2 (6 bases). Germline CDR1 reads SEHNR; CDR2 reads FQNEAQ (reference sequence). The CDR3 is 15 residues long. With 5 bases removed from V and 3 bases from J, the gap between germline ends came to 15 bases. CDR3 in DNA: TGTGCCAGCAGCCCTCAGGGAGGCGCGACAGATACGCAGTATTTT. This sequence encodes CASSPQGGATDTQYF.

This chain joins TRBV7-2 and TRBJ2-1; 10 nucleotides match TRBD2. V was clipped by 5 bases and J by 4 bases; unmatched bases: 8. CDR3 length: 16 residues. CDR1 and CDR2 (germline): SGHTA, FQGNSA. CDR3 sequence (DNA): TGTGCCAGCAGCAAACGACTAGCGGGCGATTACAATGAGCAGTTCTTC. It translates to CASSKRLAGDYNEQFF.